What follows is one TCR beta chain and its context. This entry is derived from a study of CD8+ T cells in alopecia areata. Researchers picked out CD4+ and CD8+ T cells from PBMCs by sorting. Germline V gene sequence: CDR1 SQVTM, CDR2 ANQGSEA. The CDR3 runs to 13 residues. The junction had 7 bases not matched to a gene; V was cut back by 8 bases and J by 0 bases. In each case, RNA was isolated and then reverse transcribed into cDNA as the sequencing template. Sequencing was performed with immunoSEQ multiplex PCR; in TCRdb, only in-frame clones are kept and a portion is missing. The table records some 120,000 clones, about 51% of them present only once.

Specimen: NKG2D-low CD8+ T cells sorted from blood. The chain links TRBV29-1 to TRBJ2-7; 7 bases align to TRBD1. The sequence came from a human donor with alopecia areata. CDR3 amino acids: CSISRDSSYEQYF. The CDR3 nucleotides are TGCAGCATTTCCCGGGACAGCTCCTACGAGCAGTACTTC.